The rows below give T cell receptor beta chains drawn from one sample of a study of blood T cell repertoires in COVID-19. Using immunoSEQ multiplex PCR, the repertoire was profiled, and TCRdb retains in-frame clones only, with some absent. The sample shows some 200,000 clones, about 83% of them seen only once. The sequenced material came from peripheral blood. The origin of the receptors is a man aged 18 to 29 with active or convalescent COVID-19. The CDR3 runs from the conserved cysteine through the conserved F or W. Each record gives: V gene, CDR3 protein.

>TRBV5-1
CASSGGQGEETQYF
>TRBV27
CASTPLEGRGGHGYTF
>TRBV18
CASSPRPGQKDNEQFF
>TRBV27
CASSRVGFGYTF
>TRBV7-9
CASSFVGQGNYGYTF
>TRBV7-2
CATGLAVTYEQYF
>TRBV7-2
CASSLAGDRISYGYTF
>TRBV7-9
CASSLRLAGSYNEQFF
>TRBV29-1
CSVEDWTGVLDTQYF
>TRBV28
CASTRDSGNQPQHF
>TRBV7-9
CASSPYGTGVYGYTF
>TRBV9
CASGTRTASGNTIYF
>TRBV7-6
CASSLGQGWGGTQYF
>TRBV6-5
CASIPDSNTDTQYF
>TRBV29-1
CSVEVQHGNTIYF
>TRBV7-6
CASSSATTNIAKNIQYF
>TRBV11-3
CASGRDRVQETQYF
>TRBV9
CASSGGTSGRIDTQYF
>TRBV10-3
CAISGEAETQYF
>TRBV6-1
CASSDLPQRINNEQFF
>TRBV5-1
CASSWRGVDYGYTF